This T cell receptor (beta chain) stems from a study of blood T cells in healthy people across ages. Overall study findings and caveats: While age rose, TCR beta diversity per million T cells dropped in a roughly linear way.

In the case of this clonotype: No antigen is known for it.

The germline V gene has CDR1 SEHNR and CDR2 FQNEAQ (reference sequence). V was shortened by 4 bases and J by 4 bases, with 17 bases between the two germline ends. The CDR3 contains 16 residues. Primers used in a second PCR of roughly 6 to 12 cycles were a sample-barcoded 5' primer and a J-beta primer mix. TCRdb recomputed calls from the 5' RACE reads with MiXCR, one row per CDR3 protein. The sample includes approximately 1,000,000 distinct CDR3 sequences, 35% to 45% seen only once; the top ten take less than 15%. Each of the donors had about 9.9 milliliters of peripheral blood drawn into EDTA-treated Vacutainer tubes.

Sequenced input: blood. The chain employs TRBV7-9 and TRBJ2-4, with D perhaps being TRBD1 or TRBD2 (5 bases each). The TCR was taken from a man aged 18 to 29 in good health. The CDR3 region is CASSWETGTAKNIQYF. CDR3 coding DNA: TGTGCCAGCAGCTGGGAAACCGGGACGGCGAAAAACATTCAGTACTTC.